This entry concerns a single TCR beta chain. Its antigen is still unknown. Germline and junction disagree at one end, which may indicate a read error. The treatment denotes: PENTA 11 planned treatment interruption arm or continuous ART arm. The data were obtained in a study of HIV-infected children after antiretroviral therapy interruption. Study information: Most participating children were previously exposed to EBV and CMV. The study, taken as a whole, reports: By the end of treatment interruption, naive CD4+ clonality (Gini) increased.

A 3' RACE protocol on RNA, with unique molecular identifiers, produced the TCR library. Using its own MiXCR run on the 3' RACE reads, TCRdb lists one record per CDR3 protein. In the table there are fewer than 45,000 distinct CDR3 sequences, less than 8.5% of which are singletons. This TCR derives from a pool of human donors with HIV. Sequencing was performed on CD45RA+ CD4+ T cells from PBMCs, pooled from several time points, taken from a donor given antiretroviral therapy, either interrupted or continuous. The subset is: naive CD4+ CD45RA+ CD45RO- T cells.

The CDR3 spells CASSLNWGETLYF. The CDR3 nucleotides are TGTGCCAGCTCTCTCAACTGGGGCGAAACGCTGTATTTT. This rearrangement joins TRBV13 to TRBJ2-3; D is possibly TRBD1 (5 bases). Germline CDR1 PRHDT, CDR2 FYEKMQ (reference sequence). This CDR3 region has 13 residues.